Listed below are T cell receptor beta chains from one sample, sequenced in a study of regulatory T cells in long-lasting Graves disease. TCRdb recomputed calls from the multiplex PCR reads with MiXCR, one row per CDR3 protein. The sample records 200,000 to 250,000 distinct CDR3 sequences, roughly 20% being singletons. A further study also used this sample, focusing on T cells in Graves' hyperthyroidism and ophthalmopathy.

The specimen comprised peripheral blood mononuclear cells (PBMCs), sampled at new diagnosis, from a patient treated with antithyroid drugs. The receptors originated from a woman aged 25 to 39 with Graves disease. Each CDR3 is given with its conserved first and last residue. D genes are given only for firm matches. Some rows have no size entry. The others give once, few or many, or a class for an expanded clone.

clone_size	j_call	d_call	v_call	cdr3_aa	cdr3_nt
many	TRBJ1-5	TRBD1	TRBV12-3/TRBV12-4	CASRFGTGGYQPQHF	TGTGCCAGCAGGTTCGGGACAGGGGGATATCAGCCCCAGCATTTT
many	TRBJ1-6	TRBD1	TRBV20-1	CSASLQGRGGQSLHF	TGCAGTGCTAGCCTACAGGGGAGAGGAGGTCAATCCCTCCACTTT
few	TRBJ2-7	NA	TRBV18	CASSPYSKLPYEQYF	TGTGCCAGCTCACCATATTCCAAATTGCCCTACGAGCAGTACTTC
many	TRBJ2-7	TRBD1	TRBV29-1	CSVEDTGQGFYEQYF	TGCAGCGTTGAAGATACGGGACAGGGTTTCTACGAGCAGTACTTC
many	TRBJ1-2	NA	TRBV14	CASSESGGYGYTF	TGTGCCAGCAGCGAAAGCGGCGGCTATGGCTACACCTTC
many	TRBJ1-6	NA	TRBV10-3	CAISDRDNSPLHF	TGTGCCATCAGTGACAGGGACAATTCACCCCTCCACTTT
many	TRBJ2-1	TRBD1	TRBV5-1	CASSLSGQGMVEQFF	TGCGCCAGCAGCTTGTCGGGACAGGGTATGGTTGAGCAGTTCTTC
many	TRBJ2-3	TRBD2	TRBV24-1	CATSDRTSGITDTQYF	TGTGCCACCAGTGACCGAACTAGCGGGATCACAGATACGCAGTATTTT
NA	TRBJ1-1	TRBD1	TRBV19	CASSRQGAQNTEAFF	TGTGCCAGTAGTAGACAGGGGGCTCAGAACACTGAAGCTTTCTTT
many	TRBJ1-1	TRBD1	TRBV3-1	CASSHEGTGKAFF	TGTGCCAGCAGCCACGAGGGGACAGGCAAAGCTTTCTTT
NA	TRBJ1-5	TRBD1	TRBV10-3	CAISEGGLRDRTRGPQHF	TGTGCCATCAGTGAAGGCGGCCTCCGGGACAGGACTAGGGGGCCCCAGCATTTT
many	TRBJ1-1	NA	TRBV28	CASSLRSANTEAFF	TGTGCCAGCAGTTTAAGGTCAGCGAACACTGAAGCTTTCTTT
many	TRBJ1-6	TRBD1	TRBV6-5	CASSYVGTGGIDSPLHF	TGTGCCAGCAGTTATGTCGGGACAGGGGGCATCGATTCACCCCTCCACTTT
many	TRBJ1-5	NA	TRBV18	CASSRDRSNQPQHF	TGTGCCAGCTCGCGAGACAGGAGCAATCAGCCCCAGCATTTT
many	TRBJ1-1	TRBD1	TRBV29-1	CSVSAGQGLTEAFF	TGCAGCGTCTCGGCGGGACAGGGCCTAACTGAAGCTTTCTTT
many	TRBJ2-1	TRBD2	TRBV3-1	CASSQDVLAGDNEQFF	TGTGCCAGCAGCCAAGATGTGCTAGCGGGGGACAATGAGCAGTTCTTC
few	TRBJ1-2	NA	TRBV20-1	CSARDGGSVGRYTF	TGCAGTGCTAGAGATGGTGGCTCGGTGGGCCGCTACACCTTC
many	TRBJ1-6	NA	TRBV27	CASSLGTGAHSPLHF	TGTGCCAGCAGTTTAGGCACGGGGGCCCATTCACCCCTCCACTTT
NA	TRBJ2-7	NA	TRBV27	CASSPHLATYEQYF	TGTGCCAGCAGCCCCCATTTAGCTACCTACGAGCAGTACTTC
many	TRBJ1-1	NA	TRBV6-1	CASRDEGQGMNTEAFF	TGTGCCAGCAGGGACGAGGGCCAGGGGATGAACACTGAAGCTTTCTTT
NA	TRBJ1-1	NA	TRBV29-1	CSVELLGTEAFF	TGCAGCGTCGAGCTCCTGGGGACTGAAGCTTTCTTT
NA	TRBJ2-2	NA	TRBV19	CASSTIYTGPDTGELFF	TGTGCCAGTAGTACTATTTACACAGGCCCGGACACCGGGGAGCTGTTTTTT
many	TRBJ1-5	NA	TRBV2	CASRPQGNQPQHF	TGTGCCAGCAGACCCCAGGGGAATCAGCCCCAGCATTTT
few	TRBJ1-2	NA	TRBV5-6	CASGWGGAWDGYTF	TGTGCCAGCGGCTGGGGCGGAGCGTGGGATGGCTACACCTTC
few	TRBJ2-7	NA	TRBV20-1	CSAPLGTGSSYEQYF	TGCAGTGCTCCCTTGGGGACGGGGAGCTCCTACGAGCAGTACTTC
many	TRBJ1-5	NA	TRBV27	CASSYQGRQPQHF	TGTGCCAGCAGTTACCAGGGGCGCCAGCCCCAGCATTTT
NA	TRBJ1-6	NA	TRBV9	CASSVETHNSPLHF	TGTGCCAGCAGCGTAGAGACACATAATTCACCCCTCCACTTT
NA	TRBJ2-1	NA	TRBV7-2	CASSLLPSSYNEQFF	TGTGCCAGCAGCTTGCTTCCGAGCTCCTACAATGAGCAGTTCTTC
many	TRBJ1-2	NA	TRBV3-1	CASSQGQWIGGYTF	TGTGCCAGCAGCCAAGGACAGTGGATTGGTGGCTACACCTTC
many	TRBJ1-3	NA	TRBV4-1	CASSQPGRISGNTIYF	TGCGCCAGCAGCCAACCGGGACGGATCTCTGGAAACACCATATATTTT
many	TRBJ1-4	TRBD1	TRBV6-1	CASKGLTGATNEKLFF	TGTGCCAGCAAAGGGCTTACAGGGGCAACTAATGAAAAACTGTTTTTT
many	TRBJ1-1	NA	TRBV29-1	CSVGGPGKRDTEAFF	TGCAGCGTTGGGGGCCCAGGCAAAAGGGACACTGAAGCTTTCTTT
many	TRBJ1-6	NA	TRBV20-1	CSARHQTAYNSPLHF	TGCAGTGCAAGACACCAGACCGCCTATAATTCACCCCTCCACTTT
few	TRBJ2-6	TRBD1	TRBV6-5	CASSLGQGKSSGANVLTF	TGTGCCAGCAGTTTGGGACAGGGAAAGAGCTCTGGGGCCAACGTCCTGACTTTC
many	TRBJ1-2	NA	TRBV6-1	CASSESTSGTYGYTF	TGTGCCAGCAGTGAAAGTACAAGCGGAACCTATGGCTACACCTTC
many	TRBJ1-6	NA	TRBV10-3	CAITEEWSKGSPLHF	TGTGCCATCACCGAGGAGTGGTCGAAGGGTTCACCCCTCCACTTT
NA	TRBJ2-2	NA	TRBV15	CATSRDLAGGELFF	TGTGCCACCAGCAGAGATTTGGCGGGCGGGGAGCTGTTTTTT
many	TRBJ1-2	NA	TRBV11-1	CASSFRWDTGGYTF	TGTGCCAGCAGTTTTCGATGGGACACGGGTGGCTACACCTTC
many	TRBJ1-2	NA	TRBV13	CASSPQGTFYGYTF	TGTGCCAGCAGTCCGCAGGGTACCTTCTATGGCTACACCTTC
many	TRBJ2-5	TRBD1	TRBV11-2	CASSPLTGQETQYF	TGTGCCAGCAGCCCCCTGACAGGGCAAGAGACCCAGTACTTC
many	TRBJ1-5	TRBD1	TRBV3-1	CASSTGGQPQHF	TGTGCCAGCAGTACAGGGGGTCAGCCCCAGCATTTT